These 6 T cell receptor beta chains came from one sample sequenced in a study of Graves' ophthalmopathy and Graves' hyperthyroidism. Investigators amplified TCR beta CDR3 regions from RNA transcripts. HTBI primers primed a first-round RT-PCR, and a second-round multiplex PCR followed. TCRdb re-called the multiplex PCR reads through MiXCR, storing one row per CDR3 protein. The profile shows approximately 480,000 distinct CDR3 sequences, over 13% of them singletons. Sequencing was done on a sample of blood. These receptors were collected from a woman aged 25 to 45 with Graves' ophthalmopathy.

In its sample, this clonotype was seen a few times. The chain recombines TRBV3-1 with TRBJ1-1; D is uncertain. Trimming removed 1 base from V and 0 bases from J, with 9 bases in between. Germline V lookup: CDR1 LGHDT, CDR2 YNNKEL (reference sequence). The CDR3 totals 15 residues. Here the CDR3 DNA reads TGTGCCAGCAGCCAAGCGAATTTCCTGAACACTGAAGCTTTCTTT. This translates into CASSQANFLNTEAFF.

This clonotype was recorded a few times. The V and J genes are TRBV28 and TRBJ2-2; 11 positions agree with TRBD2. J gave up 7 bases and V 4 bases, and 11 bases lay outside the gene matches. This CDR3 has 17 amino acids. Germline V gene lookup returns CDR1 MDHEN and CDR2 SYDVKM. The CDR3 DNA is TGTGCCAGCAGTTCCCCTCTAGCGGGAGGTTTGGTCGGGGAGCTGTTTTTT. It encodes CASSSPLAGGLVGELFF.

This clonotype was found many times. The chain carries TRBV12-3 or TRBV12-4 and TRBJ2-2, with D possibly matching TRBD2 (7 bases). The V and J ends lost 6 bases and 4 bases respectively, with 21 bases between them. This CDR3 is built from 17 residues. The CDR3 sequence is CASSPIWAGALTGELFF. The CDR3 DNA is TGTGCCAGCAGCCCAATCTGGGCGGGGGCGCTCACCGGGGAGCTGTTTTTT.

This clonotype has ten or more counts. The chain is built from TRBV19 and TRBJ1-1; TRBD1 might be the D (5 bases). The germline gives CDR1 LNHDA, CDR2 SQIVND (reference sequence). The CDR3 covers 13 residues. V was pared by 6 bases and J by 1 base, with 9 bases between. The CDR3 DNA reads TGTGCCAGTAGCGAGGACAAGAACACTGAAGCTTTCTTT. Translation: CASSEDKNTEAFF.

V usage is TRBV4-1 and J usage is TRBJ2-5; 11 bases line up with TRBD2. CDR1 is MGHRA, CDR2 YSYEKL, per germline. The V gene end was trimmed by 3 bases and the J gene end by 3 bases; junction bases not matched to a gene: 6. This CDR3 spans 16 amino acids. CDR3 DNA sequence: TGCGCCAGCAGCCAGACCTTAGCGGGAGGGGAAGAGACCCAGTACTTC. Protein product: CASSQTLAGGEETQYF.

This clonotype was seen many times. The chain uses TRBV24-1 and TRBJ2-7, with a tentative D call TRBD2 (6 bases). The V end was cut by 2 bases, the J end by 3 bases, with 13 bases between. Germline V gene sequence: CDR1 KGHDR, CDR2 SFDVKD. The CDR3 has 15 residues. The CDR3: CATSDSEGGLYEQYF. DNA of the CDR3: TGTGCCACCAGTGATTCGGAGGGAGGACTCTACGAGCAGTACTTC.